This TCR beta chain originates from a study of HIV-infected patients and healthy controls. The study, taken as a whole, reports: Healthy controls carried many MAIT alpha-chain CDR3s, while HIV+ repertoires had few.

Alpha and beta constant-region primers primed reverse transcription of about 470 ng RNA. Each of the alpha and beta chains got its own library through chain-specific third strand synthesis with indices. A 5' RACE adapter with a random hexamer and the SP2 primer site was joined to cDNA. TCRdb itself ran the 5' RACE reads through MiXCR, one entry per CDR3 protein. In the table there are 18,000 or so distinct CDR3 sequences, approximately 12% of which are singletons. V lost 1 base, J lost 4 bases, and 7 bases stayed unmatched. CDR1 LGHNA and CDR2 YSLEER come from the germline V gene. This CDR3 is built from 16 residues. Whole blood was used without fractionation, so all unsorted peripheral T cells were included. The sample holds many counts of this clonotype. Its specificity is not known.

Specimen: blood. The J gene is TRBJ1-1, the V gene TRBV4-3, with 9 bases identical to TRBD1. This sequence originates from an adult in good health. The CDR3 here is CASSQASGTGSTEAFF. Here the CDR3 DNA reads TGCGCCAGCAGCCAAGCATCCGGGACAGGGAGCACTGAAGCTTTCTTT.